The sequence of this T cell receptor (beta chain) was determined in a study of blood T cells in healthy people across ages. The use of a sample-barcoded 5' primer and a J-beta primer mix characterized a second PCR of about 7 to 12 cycles. Each CDR3 protein is one row after TCRdb ran MiXCR on the 5' RACE reads. The sample lists 650,000 to 800,000 distinct CDR3 sequences, about 42% occurring once. Each individual donor underwent a draw of approximately 10 milliliters of peripheral blood. In regard to this clonotype: The antigen remains unidentified.

The study, taken as a whole, reports: Diversity of TCR beta correlated strongly with naive T cell percentage. Older age went with lower TCR beta diversity per million T cells, in a roughly linear way. Any changes in expanded clonotypes were possibly confounded, as donor CMV status remained unknown.

This TCR derives from a man in his 60s in good health. The sequenced sample consisted of blood.

The CDR3 DNA reads TGCGCCAGCAGCCCCCAGGGGGGCACCGAACGCCGGGGGGAGCAGTACTTC. This codes for CASSPQGGTERRGEQYF. The chain combines TRBV5-1 with TRBJ2-5; the D call may be TRBD1 or TRBD2 (7 bases each). CDR1 and CDR2 (germline): SGHRS, YFSETQ. Trimming left V 4 bases short and J 11 bases short, with 30 bases between. The CDR3 totals 17 residues.